The 3 T cell receptor beta chains reported below all come from one sample, sequenced in a study of long-term antiretroviral therapy in people with HIV. Sequencing relied on immunoSEQ assay v3.0, run at survey level. The repertoire was sequenced with immunoSEQ multiplex PCR; TCRdb's copy has only in-frame clones and lacks some. The table lists 20,000 to 25,000 clones, approximately 80% of them singletons. The sequencing used unsorted PBMCs, collected around 4 years after starting antiretroviral therapy. The receptor source for this set is a man aged 18 to 30 with HIV.

This chain links TRBV27 with TRBJ2-7; 8 bases agree with TRBD1. CDR1 and CDR2 from the germline V gene are MNHEY and SMNVEV (reference sequence). The trim removed 4 bases at V and 2 bases at J, leaving 7 bases unmatched. This CDR3 region has 15 residues. The DNA of the CDR3 is TGTGCCAGCAGTTGGCGGGACAGGCAGGCCTACGAGCAGTACGTC. It translates to CASSWRDRQAYEQYV.

The CDR3 loop reads CASVGGRQSFF. The CDR3 DNA is TGTGCCAGCGTGGGAGGCAGGCAGTCTTTCTTT. The rearrangement joins TRBV2 to TRBJ1-1; no clear D. The germline V gene has CDR1 SNHLY and CDR2 FYNNEI. V was trimmed by 8 bases and J by 12 bases, leaving 16 bases between them. The CDR3 has 11 residues.

Only a few counts were recorded for this clone. The V gene is TRBV28, the J gene TRBJ1-1, with a weak D call TRBD1 (5 bases). The V end lost 10 bases, the J end lost 5 bases, and 17 bases lay between the germline ends. The V gene's germline CDR1 is MDHEN and CDR2 SYDVKM. This CDR3 comprises 13 residues. The CDR3 region has the DNA TGTGCCACCACGGGGAACAGGTGGACTGAAGCTTTCTTT. Protein: CATTGNRWTEAFF.